The clone carrying this T cell receptor beta chain was counted ten times or more. Antigen: not known. The source of the sample is a study of regulatory T cells in long-lasting Graves disease. Findings and limits, study-wide: Graves' patients with persistent disease showed TCR diversity lower than patients newly diagnosed. Among samples with persistent disease, TRBV28, TRBJ1-2 and TRBJ2-5 were favored. Authors noted too few samples as a limitation.

The length of the CDR3 is 15 residues. Trimming cost V 4 bases and J 2 bases, with 14 bases left between them. Germline CDR1 and CDR2: MGHRA and YSYEKL. Combining iRepertoire HTBI primers with Arm-PCR of CDR3 regions, the authors built TCR beta libraries. One entry per CDR3 protein results from TCRdb running MiXCR on the multiplex PCR reads. The table includes 300,000 to 400,000 distinct CDR3 sequences, about 14% detected once. Regarding time point: newly diagnosed GD, antithyroid drugs for less than 3 months. After RNA was extracted from PBMCs, the TCR library was made from it. The material was peripheral blood mononuclear cells (PBMCs), obtained at new diagnosis, from a patient treated with antithyroid drugs. The sequence was obtained from a female donor with Graves disease. The J gene is TRBJ1-2, the V gene TRBV4-1; D remains unclear. The CDR3 spells CASSPWSGENYGYTF. The CDR3 region has the DNA TGCGCCAGCAGCCCTTGGAGCGGGGAAAACTATGGCTACACCTTC.